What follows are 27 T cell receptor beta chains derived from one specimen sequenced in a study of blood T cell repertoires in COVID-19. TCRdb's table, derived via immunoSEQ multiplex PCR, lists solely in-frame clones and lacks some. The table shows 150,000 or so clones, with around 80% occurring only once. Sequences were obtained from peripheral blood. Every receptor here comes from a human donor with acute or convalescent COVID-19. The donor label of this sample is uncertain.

CDR3 in amino acids: CASSLGQGYNSPLHF. The CDR3 region has the DNA TGTGCCAGCAGTTTAGGACAGGGTTATAATTCACCCCTCCACTTT. The J gene is TRBJ1-6, the V gene TRBV27, with 8 bases that match TRBD1. The CDR3 covers 15 residues. V lost 2 bases and J lost 4; bases outside the gene matches: 1. Germline-derived CDR1 and CDR2 are MNHEY and SMNVEV (reference sequence).

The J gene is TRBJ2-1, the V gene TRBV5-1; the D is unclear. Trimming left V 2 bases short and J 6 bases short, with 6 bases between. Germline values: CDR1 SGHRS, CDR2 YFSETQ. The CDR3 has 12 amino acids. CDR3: CASSFASNEQFF. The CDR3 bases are TGCGCCAGCAGCTTCGCTAGCAATGAGCAGTTCTTC. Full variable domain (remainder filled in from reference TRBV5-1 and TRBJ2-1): KAGVTQTPRYLIKTRGQQVTLSCSPISGHRSVSWYQQTPGQGLQFLFEYFSETQRNKGNFPGRFSGRQFSNSRSEMNVSTLELGDSALYLCASSFASNEQFFGPGTRLTVL.

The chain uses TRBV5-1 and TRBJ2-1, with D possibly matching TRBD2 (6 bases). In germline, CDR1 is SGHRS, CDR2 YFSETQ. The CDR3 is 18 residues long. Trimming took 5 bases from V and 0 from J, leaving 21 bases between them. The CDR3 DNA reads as TGCGCCAGCAGTACGCCCGGGGGAGGTGTCAGCTCCTACAATGAGCAGTTCTTC. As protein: CASSTPGGGVSSYNEQFF. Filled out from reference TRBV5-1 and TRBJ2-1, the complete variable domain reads KAGVTQTPRYLIKTRGQQVTLSCSPISGHRSVSWYQQTPGQGLQFLFEYFSETQRNKGNFPGRFSGRQFSNSRSEMNVSTLELGDSALYLCASSTPGGGVSSYNEQFFGPGTRLTVL.

Here the CDR3 DNA reads TGTGCCAGCAGCCAACTCGACGGATTGAGGGACGAGCAGTACTTC. Protein: CASSQLDGLRDEQYF. This rearrangement joins TRBV4-2 to TRBJ2-7; perhaps TRBD2 as D (5 bases). Germline assignment: CDR1 LGHNA and CDR2 YNFKEQ. The V and J ends lost 2 bases and 5 bases respectively, with 16 bases between them. This CDR3 is built from 15 residues.

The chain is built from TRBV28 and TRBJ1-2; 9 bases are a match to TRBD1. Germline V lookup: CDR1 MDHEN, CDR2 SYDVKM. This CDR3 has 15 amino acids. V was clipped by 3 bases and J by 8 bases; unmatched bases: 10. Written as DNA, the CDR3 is TGTGCCAGCAGTTTGACCGGGACAGGGATTCGCGGCTACACCTTC. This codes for CASSLTGTGIRGYTF.

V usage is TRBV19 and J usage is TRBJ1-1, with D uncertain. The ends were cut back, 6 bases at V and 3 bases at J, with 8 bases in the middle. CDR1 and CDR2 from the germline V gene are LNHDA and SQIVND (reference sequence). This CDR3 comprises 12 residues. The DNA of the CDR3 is TGTGCCAGTAGCAAAATTTACACTGAAGCTTTCTTT. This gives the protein CASSKIYTEAFF.

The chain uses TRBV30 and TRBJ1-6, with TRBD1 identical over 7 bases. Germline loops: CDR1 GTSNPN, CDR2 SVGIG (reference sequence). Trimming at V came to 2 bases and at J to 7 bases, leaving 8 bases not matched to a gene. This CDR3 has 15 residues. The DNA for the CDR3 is TGTGCCTGGAGTAGAGACAGGGTTATCAATTCACCCCTCCACTTT. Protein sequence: CAWSRDRVINSPLHF.

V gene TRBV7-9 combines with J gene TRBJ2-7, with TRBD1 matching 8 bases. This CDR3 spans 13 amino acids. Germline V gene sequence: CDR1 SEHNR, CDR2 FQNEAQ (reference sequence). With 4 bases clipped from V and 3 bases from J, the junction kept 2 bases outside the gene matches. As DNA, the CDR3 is TGTGCCAGCAGCTGGGGGACAGGCTACGAGCAGTACTTC. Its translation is CASSWGTGYEQYF. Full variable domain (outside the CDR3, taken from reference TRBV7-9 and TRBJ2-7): DTGVSQNPRHKITKRGQNVTFRCDPISEHNRLYWYRQTLGQGPEFLTYFQNEAQLEKSRLLSDRFSAERPKGSFSTLEIQRTEQGDSAMYLCASSWGTGYEQYFGPGTRLTVT.

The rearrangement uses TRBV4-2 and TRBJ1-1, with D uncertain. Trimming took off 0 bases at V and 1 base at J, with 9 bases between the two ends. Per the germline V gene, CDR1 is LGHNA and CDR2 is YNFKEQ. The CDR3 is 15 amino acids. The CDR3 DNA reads TGTGCCAGCAGCCAAGACAGGCTATCGAACACTGAAGCTTTCTTT. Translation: CASSQDRLSNTEAFF.

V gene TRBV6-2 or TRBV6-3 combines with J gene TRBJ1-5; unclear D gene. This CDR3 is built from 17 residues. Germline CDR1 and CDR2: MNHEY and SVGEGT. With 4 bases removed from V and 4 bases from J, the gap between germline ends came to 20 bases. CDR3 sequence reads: CASSLSPRLIRNQPQHF. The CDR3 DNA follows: TGTGCCAGCAGTTTGTCACCCCGCCTGATCAGGAATCAGCCCCAGCATTTT.

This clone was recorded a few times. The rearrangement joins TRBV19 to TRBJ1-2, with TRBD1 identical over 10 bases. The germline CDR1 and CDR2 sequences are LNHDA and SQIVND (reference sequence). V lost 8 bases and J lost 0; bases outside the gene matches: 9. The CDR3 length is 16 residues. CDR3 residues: CASLRTGGQANYGYTF. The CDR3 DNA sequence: TGTGCCAGTCTCCGGACAGGGGGACAAGCTAACTATGGCTACACCTTC. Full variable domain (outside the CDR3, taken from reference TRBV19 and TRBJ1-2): DGGITQSPKYLFRKEGQNVTLSCEQNLNHDAMYWYRQDPGQGLRLIYYSQIVNDFQKGDIAEGYSVSREKKESFPLTVTSAQKNPTAFYLCASLRTGGQANYGYTFGSGTRLTVV.

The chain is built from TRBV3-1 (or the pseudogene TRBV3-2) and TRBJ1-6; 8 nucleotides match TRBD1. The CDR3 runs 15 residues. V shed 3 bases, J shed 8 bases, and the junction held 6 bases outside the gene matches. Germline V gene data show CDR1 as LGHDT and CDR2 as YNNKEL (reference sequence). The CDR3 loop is CASSQPGQGYSPLHF. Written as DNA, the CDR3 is TGTGCCAGCAGCCAGCCCGGACAGGGATATTCACCCCTCCACTTT.

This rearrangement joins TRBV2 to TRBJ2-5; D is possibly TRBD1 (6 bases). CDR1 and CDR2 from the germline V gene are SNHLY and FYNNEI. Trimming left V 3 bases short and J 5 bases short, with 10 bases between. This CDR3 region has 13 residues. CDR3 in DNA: TGTGCCAGCAGTGATGGGGGCTGGGAGACCCAGTACTTC. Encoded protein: CASSDGGWETQYF. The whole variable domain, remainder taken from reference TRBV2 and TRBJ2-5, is EPEVTQTPSHQVTQMGQEVILRCVPISNHLYFYWYRQILGQKVEFLVSFYNNEISEKSEIFDDQFSVERPDGSNFTLKIRSTKLEDSAMYFCASSDGGWETQYFGPGTRLLVL.

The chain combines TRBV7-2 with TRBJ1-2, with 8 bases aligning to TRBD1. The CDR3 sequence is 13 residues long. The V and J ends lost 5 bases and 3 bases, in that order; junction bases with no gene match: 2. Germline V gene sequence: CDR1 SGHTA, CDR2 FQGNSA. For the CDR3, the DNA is TGTGCCAGCAGCCCGGACAGGGACTATGGCTACACCTTC. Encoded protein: CASSPDRDYGYTF.

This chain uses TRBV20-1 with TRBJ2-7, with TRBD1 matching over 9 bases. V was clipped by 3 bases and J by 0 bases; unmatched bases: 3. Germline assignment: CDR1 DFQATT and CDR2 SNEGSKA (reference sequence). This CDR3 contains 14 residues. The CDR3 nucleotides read TGCAGTGCTAGTGGGGACAGGGTCTCCTACGAGCAGTACTTC. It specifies CSASGDRVSYEQYF.

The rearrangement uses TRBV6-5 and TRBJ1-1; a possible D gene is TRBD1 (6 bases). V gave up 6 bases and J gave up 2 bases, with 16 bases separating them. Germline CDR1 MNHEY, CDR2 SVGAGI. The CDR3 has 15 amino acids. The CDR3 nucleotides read TGTGCCAGCAGGGCCAGTAACAGGGACAACACTGAAGCTTTCTTT. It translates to CASRASNRDNTEAFF.

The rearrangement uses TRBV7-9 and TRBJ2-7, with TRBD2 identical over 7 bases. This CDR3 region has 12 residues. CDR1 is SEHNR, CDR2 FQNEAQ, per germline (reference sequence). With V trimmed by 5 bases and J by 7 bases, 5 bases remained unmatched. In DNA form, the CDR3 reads TGTGCCAGCAGCCCACCCGGGGGGGAGCAGTACTTC. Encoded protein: CASSPPGGEQYF.

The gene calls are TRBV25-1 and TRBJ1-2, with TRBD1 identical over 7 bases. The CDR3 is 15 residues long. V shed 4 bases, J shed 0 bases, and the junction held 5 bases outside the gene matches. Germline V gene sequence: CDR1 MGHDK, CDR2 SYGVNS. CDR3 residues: CASSGGDRANYGYTF. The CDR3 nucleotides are TGTGCCAGCAGTGGCGGGGACAGAGCTAACTATGGCTACACCTTC.

CDR3 in amino acids: CASSLAGTGMPDTQYF. The DNA of the CDR3 is TGTGCCAGCAGCTTAGCCGGGACAGGGATGCCAGATACGCAGTATTTT. The chain has TRBV11-1 and TRBJ2-3; 9 bases match TRBD1. The junction had 5 bases not matched to a gene; V was cut back by 0 bases and J by 4 bases. Germline V gene lookup returns CDR1 SGHAT and CDR2 FQDESV (reference sequence). The CDR3 runs 16 residues. The full variable domain, with the rest looked up from reference TRBV11-1 and TRBJ2-3, is EAEVAQSPRYKITEKSQAVAFWCDPISGHATLYWYRQILGQGPELLVQFQDESVVDDSQLPKDRFSAERLKGVDSTLKIQPAELGDSAMYLCASSLAGTGMPDTQYFGPGTRLTVL.

The CDR3 sequence is CASGPGQGGTDTQYF. The CDR3 region has the DNA TGTGCCAGCGGACCGGGGCAGGGGGGCACAGATACGCAGTATTTT. The genes are TRBV28 and TRBJ2-3; TRBD1 agrees at 7 bases. CDR1 and CDR2 from the germline V gene are MDHEN and SYDVKM. The CDR3 loop spans 15 amino acids. After removal of 8 bases from V and 1 base from J, the junction contained 9 bases not matched to a gene.

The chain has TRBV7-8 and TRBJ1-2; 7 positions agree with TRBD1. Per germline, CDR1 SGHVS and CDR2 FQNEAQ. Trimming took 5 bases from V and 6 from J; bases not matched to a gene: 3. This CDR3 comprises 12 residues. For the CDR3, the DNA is TGTGCCAGCAGCCAGGGGGATCATGGCTACACCTTC. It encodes CASSQGDHGYTF.

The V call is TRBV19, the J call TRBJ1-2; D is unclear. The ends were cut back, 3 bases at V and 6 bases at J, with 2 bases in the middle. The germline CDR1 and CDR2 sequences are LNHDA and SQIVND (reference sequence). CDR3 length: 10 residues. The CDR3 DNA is TGTGCCAGTAGTATCGATGGCTACACCTTC. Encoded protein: CASSIDGYTF.

CDR3 sequence: CASRSPGQGAFYGYTF. Here the CDR3 DNA reads TGTGCCAGCAGGTCCCCGGGACAGGGGGCCTTCTATGGCTACACCTTC. This chain links TRBV2 with TRBJ1-2; TRBD1 agrees at 12 bases. The CDR3 totals 16 residues. The V gene end was trimmed by 6 bases and the J gene end by 4 bases; junction bases not matched to a gene: 9. Germline CDR1 reads SNHLY; CDR2 reads FYNNEI.

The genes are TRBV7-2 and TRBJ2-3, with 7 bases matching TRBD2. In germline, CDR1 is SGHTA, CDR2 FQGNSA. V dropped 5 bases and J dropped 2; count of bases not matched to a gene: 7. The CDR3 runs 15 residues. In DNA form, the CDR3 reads TGTGCCAGCAGCCTCACGGGACTAAACACAGATACGCAGTATTTT. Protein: CASSLTGLNTDTQYF.

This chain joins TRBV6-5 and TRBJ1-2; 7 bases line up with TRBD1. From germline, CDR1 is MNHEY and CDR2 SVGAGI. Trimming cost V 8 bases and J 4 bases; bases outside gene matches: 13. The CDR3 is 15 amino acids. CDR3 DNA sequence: TGTGCCAGCGGCCCGACGACAGGGCAGGTCTATGGCTACACCTTC. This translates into CASGPTTGQVYGYTF.

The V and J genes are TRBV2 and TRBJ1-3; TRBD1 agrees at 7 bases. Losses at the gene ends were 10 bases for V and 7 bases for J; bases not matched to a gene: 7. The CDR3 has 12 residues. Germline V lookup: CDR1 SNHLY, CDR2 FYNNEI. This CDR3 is CATRGASNTIYF. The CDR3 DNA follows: TGTGCCACCAGGGGGGCATCTAACACCATATATTTT.

As DNA, the CDR3 is TGTGCCAGCAGCTTGTCAGAGGGTGGGTACGAGCAGTACTTC. It is translated as CASSLSEGGYEQYF. The chain uses TRBV11-2 and TRBJ2-7; D perhaps matches TRBD2 (5 bases). Germline CDR1 and CDR2: SGHAT and FQNNGV. V was clipped by 3 bases and J by 4 bases, with 13 bases between them. This CDR3 has 14 amino acids.